These 25 T cell receptor beta chains came from one sample sequenced in a study of blood T cell repertoires in COVID-19. Generated by immunoSEQ multiplex PCR, the TCRdb table keeps only in-frame clones and is missing some. The sample has about 180,000 clones, over 75% seen once. What was sequenced was peripheral blood. The receptor source for this set is a person aged 70 to 79 with COVID-19, enrolled during active disease.

This chain links TRBV12-3 or TRBV12-4 with TRBJ2-7; 12 bases agree with TRBD1. V gave up 8 bases and J gave up 2 bases; unmatched junction bases: 1. The CDR3 spans 13 residues. The CDR3 region has the DNA TGTGCCAGCCGGGACAGGGGGCCCTACGAGCAGTACTTC. It encodes CASRDRGPYEQYF.

The rearrangement joins TRBV9 to TRBJ2-1; 7 bases match TRBD1. The germline V gene has CDR1 SGDLS and CDR2 YYNGEE. The CDR3 consists of 15 residues. J gave up 6 bases and V 3 bases, and 9 bases lay outside the gene matches. CDR3 sequence: CASSATTGIPNEQFF. DNA for the CDR3: TGTGCCAGCAGCGCGACGACAGGGATTCCCAATGAGCAGTTCTTC.

This rearrangement joins TRBV13 to TRBJ2-7; D not resolved. Germline CDR1 and CDR2: PRHDT and FYEKMQ (reference sequence). The CDR3 consists of 12 residues. V was pared by 4 bases and J by 0 bases, with 4 bases between. CDR3 loop: CASSSSSYEQYF. DNA for the CDR3: TGTGCCAGCAGCTCCAGCTCCTACGAGCAGTACTTC. The variable domain in full, with the rest retrieved from reference TRBV13 and TRBJ2-7, is AAGVIQSPRHLIKEKRETATLKCYPIPRHDTVYWYQQGPGQDPQFLISFYEKMQSDKGSIPDRFSAQQFSDYHSELNMSSLELGDSALYFCASSSSSYEQYFGPGTRLTVT.

The rearrangement uses TRBV6-2 or TRBV6-3 and TRBJ2-7; perhaps TRBD2 as D (5 bases). Germline CDR1 and CDR2: MNHEY and SVGEGT. CDR3 size: 12 residues. The V end lost 2 bases, the J end lost 6 bases, and 8 bases lay between the germline ends. CDR3 DNA sequence: TGTGCCAGCAGTTACCTCGGACTCGAGCAGTACTTC. Protein product: CASSYLGLEQYF.

The chain uses TRBV15 and TRBJ2-3; a possible D gene is TRBD1 (6 bases). Trimming took off 0 bases at V and 7 bases at J, with 23 bases between the two ends. CDR3 size: 18 residues. CDR1 and CDR2 from the germline V gene are LNHNV and YYDKDF (reference sequence). CDR3 region: CATSRDPPTGGMTYTQYF. The DNA of the CDR3 is TGTGCCACCAGCAGAGATCCCCCGACAGGAGGAATGACGTATACGCAGTATTTT.

The gene calls are TRBV6-1 and TRBJ2-3; 7 nucleotides agree with TRBD1. CDR1 and CDR2 (germline): MNHNS, SASEGT. The CDR3 loop spans 16 amino acids. J gave up 7 bases and V 3 bases, and 13 bases lay outside the gene matches. This chain's CDR3 is CASSERTGRRSYTQYF. The CDR3 nucleotides are TGTGCCAGCAGTGAGCGGACAGGCCGCCGCAGCTATACGCAGTATTTT.

This chain joins TRBV19 and TRBJ2-7; 12 positions agree with TRBD1. The CDR3 spans 15 residues. V lost 5 bases to trimming and J lost 7 bases; unmatched junction nucleotides: 9. Germline lookup yields CDR1 LNHDA and CDR2 SQIVND (reference sequence). CDR3 nucleotide sequence: TGTGCCAGTAGTCCCGGGGGGACAGGGGGCAGAGAGCAGTACTTC. Encoded protein: CASSPGGTGGREQYF.

The chain combines TRBV3-1 (or the pseudogene TRBV3-2) with TRBJ1-1; tentative D call: TRBD1 (6 bases). With 4 bases removed from V and 4 bases from J, the gap between germline ends came to 13 bases. Germline V lookup: CDR1 LGHDT, CDR2 YNNKEL (reference sequence). This CDR3 contains 14 residues. The CDR3 DNA sequence: TGTGCCAGCAGCCGAGGGGACATATCCACTGAAGCTTTCTTT. This sequence encodes CASSRGDISTEAFF.

The chain couples TRBV7-7 to TRBJ2-7; D remains ambiguous. CDR3 size: 14 residues. Trimming pared 5 bases from V and 1 base from J, leaving 12 bases between. From germline, CDR1 is SSHAT and CDR2 FNYEAQ (reference sequence). The CDR3 coding sequence is TGTGCCAGCAGCCCATCCCCGGGTTCCTACGAGCAGTACTTC. It is translated as CASSPSPGSYEQYF.

CDR3 nucleotide sequence: TGTGCCATCAGCGGGGGCGGGGAGCTGTTTTTT. It translates to CAISGGGELFF. The V call is TRBV10-3, the J call TRBJ2-2; possibly TRBD2 for D (6 bases). The CDR3 sequence is 11 residues long. Between the trimmed V and J ends, which lost 6 bases and 7 bases, there was a span of 6 bases. Germline CDR1 is ENHRY and CDR2 is SYGVKD.

This clone has more than one count but fewer than ten. The rearrangement links TRBV28 to TRBJ1-1; D not resolved. This CDR3 contains 15 residues. Looked up from germline, CDR1 is MDHEN and CDR2 is SYDVKM. The ends were cut back, 7 bases at V and 3 bases at J, with 18 bases in the middle. The CDR3 is CASISERNEDTEAFF. Written as DNA, the CDR3 is TGTGCCAGCATTTCGGAGCGTAACGAGGACACTGAAGCTTTCTTT.

The rearrangement uses TRBV10-3 and TRBJ2-3, with unresolved D. CDR3 size: 15 residues. Trimming cost V 0 bases and J 4 bases, with 11 bases left between them. CDR1 is ENHRY and CDR2 is SYGVKD in the germline V gene. Here the CDR3 reads CAISESGSSSDTQYF. The CDR3 DNA is TGTGCCATCAGTGAGTCCGGGTCGTCGTCAGATACGCAGTATTTT.

The V call is TRBV28, the J call TRBJ1-4; no definite D call. Trimming cost V 4 bases and J 6 bases, with 18 bases left between them. Germline CDR1 is MDHEN and CDR2 is SYDVKM. There are 16 residues in the CDR3. The CDR3 DNA is TGTGCCAGCAGTTCTACTACGGGGAACCGATATGAAAAACTGTTTTTT. This gives the protein CASSSTTGNRYEKLFF. Looking up the rest from reference TRBV28 and TRBJ1-4 gives the full variable domain: DVKVTQSSRYLVKRTGEKVFLECVQDMDHENMFWYRQDPGLGLRLIYFSYDVKMKEKGDIPEGYSVSREKKERFSLILESASTNQTSMYLCASSSTTGNRYEKLFFGSGTQLSVL.

This clone was counted between two and nine times. The chain combines TRBV27 with TRBJ1-2; 10 bases align to TRBD1. Trimming cost V 5 bases and J 5 bases; bases outside gene matches: 14. CDR3 length: 17 amino acids. The germline V gene has CDR1 MNHEY and CDR2 SMNVEV (reference sequence). CDR3 amino acids: CASSPSHGTGDRYGYTF. The CDR3 nucleotides are TGTGCCAGCAGTCCGTCCCACGGGACAGGGGATCGGTATGGCTACACCTTC.

The chain combines TRBV19 with TRBJ1-6; D gene unclear. CDR3 length: 14 amino acids. Per germline, CDR1 LNHDA and CDR2 SQIVND (reference sequence). V shed 2 bases and J shed 6 bases, with 8 bases lying between them. The CDR3 DNA is TGTGCCAGTAGTATAAGGACTATTAATTCACCCCTCCACTTT. This encodes CASSIRTINSPLHF. The entire variable domain, with the rest obtained from reference TRBV19 and TRBJ1-6, is as follows: DGGITQSPKYLFRKEGQNVTLSCEQNLNHDAMYWYRQDPGQGLRLIYYSQIVNDFQKGDIAEGYSVSREKKESFPLTVTSAQKNPTAFYLCASSIRTINSPLHFGNGTRLTVT.

This clone has only one observation. The V and J genes are TRBV28 and TRBJ2-7; 7 nucleotides agree with TRBD2. The germline V gene encodes CDR1 MDHEN and CDR2 SYDVKM. There are 14 residues in the CDR3. J was trimmed by 3 bases and V by 8 bases; bases with no gene match: 10. The CDR3: CASEVGRLYYEQYF. CDR3 coding DNA: TGTGCCAGCGAAGTCGGGAGGCTTTACTACGAGCAGTACTTC. The variable domain in full, with the rest retrieved from reference TRBV28 and TRBJ2-7, is DVKVTQSSRYLVKRTGEKVFLECVQDMDHENMFWYRQDPGLGLRLIYFSYDVKMKEKGDIPEGYSVSREKKERFSLILESASTNQTSMYLCASEVGRLYYEQYFGPGTRLTVT.

The chain recombines TRBV6-1 with TRBJ1-1, with D possibly matching TRBD1 (6 bases). The V end was cut by 3 bases, the J end by 6 bases, with 20 bases between. The germline V gene encodes CDR1 MNHNS and CDR2 SASEGT. This CDR3 has 16 amino acids. The CDR3 reads CASSEDRSQGWAEAFF. For the CDR3, the DNA is TGTGCCAGCAGTGAGGACCGTAGCCAGGGGTGGGCTGAAGCTTTCTTT.

The V call is TRBV27, the J call TRBJ2-7, with 9 positions matching TRBD1. CDR1 is MNHEY, CDR2 SMNVEV, per germline (reference sequence). This CDR3 region has 14 residues. J lost 9 bases, V lost 5 bases, and 11 bases had no gene match. CDR3 coding DNA: TGTGCCAGCAGTAACCTCGACAGGGGGATGGGGCAGTACTTC. Translation gives CASSNLDRGMGQYF.

V usage is TRBV5-4 and J usage is TRBJ2-7, with TRBD1 identical over 10 bases. V lost 5 bases and J lost 4; bases outside the gene matches: 15. This CDR3 has 17 amino acids. Germline V lookup: CDR1 SGHNT, CDR2 YYREEE (reference sequence). This CDR3 is CASSLSNRGQGSYEQYF. The CDR3 DNA sequence: TGTGCCAGCAGTTTATCAAACCGGGGACAGGGGTCTTACGAGCAGTACTTC.

A single count supports this clone. This chain's CDR3 is CASSFPDTNSPLHF. The CDR3 DNA follows: TGTGCCAGCAGCTTCCCCGACACTAATTCACCCCTCCACTTT. The chain is built from TRBV7-9 and TRBJ1-6; D is unresolved. This CDR3 comprises 14 residues. V lost 3 bases to trimming and J lost 6 bases, with 9 bases between them. Germline CDR1 SEHNR, CDR2 FQNEAQ (reference sequence).

The V call is TRBV5-1, the J call TRBJ2-3; TRBD1 matches at 10 bases. V shed 4 bases, J shed 3 bases, and the junction held 8 bases outside the gene matches. Germline values: CDR1 SGHRS, CDR2 YFSETQ. The CDR3 spans 16 residues. The CDR3 here is CASSRTGGSFTDTQYF. The CDR3 nucleotides are TGCGCCAGCAGCCGGACAGGGGGTAGCTTTACAGATACGCAGTATTTT. Using reference TRBV5-1 and TRBJ2-3 for the parts outside the CDR3, the full variable domain is KAGVTQTPRYLIKTRGQQVTLSCSPISGHRSVSWYQQTPGQGLQFLFEYFSETQRNKGNFPGRFSGRQFSNSRSEMNVSTLELGDSALYLCASSRTGGSFTDTQYFGPGTRLTVL.

This chain links TRBV5-1 with TRBJ1-2; weak D call: TRBD1 (5 bases). The germline CDR1 and CDR2 sequences are SGHRS and YFSETQ. Trimming took 0 bases from V and 8 from J, leaving 20 bases between them. CDR3 length: 16 amino acids. CDR3 residues: CASSLDLGQPVGGYTF. Written as DNA, the CDR3 is TGCGCCAGCAGCTTGGATTTGGGGCAGCCCGTGGGAGGCTACACCTTC.

This chain connects TRBV3-1 (or the pseudogene TRBV3-2) to TRBJ2-5; D call uncertain. The germline V gene has CDR1 LGHDT and CDR2 YNNKEL (reference sequence). Trimming removed 3 bases from V and 5 bases from J, with 10 bases in between. The CDR3 runs 13 residues. CDR3 sequence: CASSHCSLETQYF. The CDR3 DNA reads as TGTGCCAGCAGCCATTGTAGTCTGGAGACCCAGTACTTC.

Remarks on this clone: Other DNA sequences from this sample encode an identical CDR3 as well. The J gene is TRBJ2-5, the V gene TRBV7-9; tentatively, D is TRBD1 (7 bases). Per germline, CDR1 SEHNR and CDR2 FQNEAQ (reference sequence). The V end lost 4 bases, the J end lost 1 base, and 13 bases lay between the germline ends. The length of the CDR3 is 15 residues. The CDR3: CASSYRQGLQETQYF. The DNA of the CDR3 is TGTGCCAGCAGCTATCGACAGGGACTCCAAGAGACCCAGTACTTC.

The chain links TRBV6-2 or TRBV6-3 to TRBJ2-2, with a weak D call TRBD2 (7 bases). CDR3 length: 17 amino acids. Germline V gene lookup returns CDR1 MNHEY and CDR2 SVGEGT. The V end was cut by 2 bases, the J end by 5 bases, with 18 bases between. Written as DNA, the CDR3 is TGTGCCAGCAGTTACCCACAGGGAGGGTGGAGGACCGGGGAGCTGTTTTTT. Translated: CASSYPQGGWRTGELFF.